This paragraph reports one TCR beta chain. Its antigen is unidentified. The CDR3 is made up of 15 amino acids. From germline, CDR1 is SQVTM and CDR2 ANQGSEA. Trimming shortened V by 6 bases and J by 6 bases, and 22 bases separated the two germline ends. The data derive from a study of OX40 agonist ivuxolimab in advanced cancers. Study-wide context: From 23 to 79 years was the age range, with a mean of about 56 years, and about 83% were male.

General study results and limits: Low levels of normalized T-cell clonal expansion also appeared in some nonresponders.

Sampling times: baseline, cycle 4 day 1, cycle 7 day 1. Method: immunoSEQ multiplex PCR; TCRdb's copy keeps in-frame clones and lacks some. Of some 77,000 clones listed, approximately 90% are singletons. This specimen was CD4+ or CD8+ T cells sorted from blood, taken in a trial of the OX40 agonist ivuxolimab. The V gene is TRBV29-1, the J gene TRBJ2-3; D is unresolved. This clonotype was sampled from an adult with an advanced solid tumor such as melanoma, head and neck, liver or kidney cancer. CDR3 nucleotides: TGCAGCGTGCAGATTTCAGGAATCGTTACGGATACGCAGTATTTT. Its translation is CSVQISGIVTDTQYF.